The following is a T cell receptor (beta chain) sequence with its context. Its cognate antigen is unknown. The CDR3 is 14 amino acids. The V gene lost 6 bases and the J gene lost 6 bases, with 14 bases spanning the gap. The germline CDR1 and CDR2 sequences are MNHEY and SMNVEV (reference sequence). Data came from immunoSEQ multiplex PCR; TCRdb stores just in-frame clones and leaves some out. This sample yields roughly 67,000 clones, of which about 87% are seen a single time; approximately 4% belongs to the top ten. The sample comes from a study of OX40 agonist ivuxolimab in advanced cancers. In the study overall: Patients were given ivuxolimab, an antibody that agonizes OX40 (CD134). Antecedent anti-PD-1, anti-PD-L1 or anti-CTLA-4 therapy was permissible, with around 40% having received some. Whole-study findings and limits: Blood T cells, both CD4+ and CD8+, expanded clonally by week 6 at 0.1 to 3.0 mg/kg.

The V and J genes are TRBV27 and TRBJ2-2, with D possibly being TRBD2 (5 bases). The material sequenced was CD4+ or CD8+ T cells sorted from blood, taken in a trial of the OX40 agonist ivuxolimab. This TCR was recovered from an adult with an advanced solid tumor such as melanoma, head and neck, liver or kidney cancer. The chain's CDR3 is CASSLLRGSGELFF. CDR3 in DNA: TGTGCCAGCAGCCTCCTAAGAGGGTCCGGGGAGCTGTTTTTT.